A selection of T cell receptor beta chains follows, all from one sample in a study of blood T cell repertoires in COVID-19. Clones were read by immunoSEQ multiplex PCR, and TCRdb kept only the in-frame ones, dropping some. The repertoire holds 220,000 or so clones, with 65% to 85% as singletons. Sequencing used peripheral blood. The receptors come from a woman aged 60 to 75 with acute or convalescent COVID-19. The CDR3 runs from the conserved cysteine through the conserved F or W. A D gene is named only where the DNA matches it firmly.

>.|TRBJ2-7|TRBV7-8
CASSLGRTLFSYEQYF
>.|TRBJ2-1|TRBV4-2
CASSQEPHFENEQFF
>.|TRBJ1-2|TRBV5-8
CASSRGGPQDSFNGYTF
>.|TRBJ1-6|TRBV5-4
CASSLEGGLGNSPLHF
>.|TRBJ1-2|TRBV6-7
CASGSYGATF
>.|TRBJ1-3|TRBV11-2
CWAPPSSGNTIYF
>.|TRBJ2-7|TRBV15
CATSRERNRAYSYEQYF
>.|TRBJ2-3|TRBV4-2
CASSQEASALASTDTQYF
>.|TRBJ1-2|TRBV5-1
CASSLGNRRADGYTF
>.|TRBJ1-5|TRBV30
CAWSVPRGARNQPQHF
>.|TRBJ2-2|TRBV5-1
CASSPGQNTGELFF
>TRBD2|TRBJ2-2|TRBV28
CASSHESGLAETANTGELFF
>TRBD2|TRBJ2-5|TRBV4-1
CASSQGLAGQETQYF
>.|TRBJ2-2|TRBV5-1
CASTQGGITGELFF
>.|TRBJ1-5|TRBV5-1
CASSSLGDGETPQHF
>.|TRBJ2-7|TRBV4-2
CASSQERTSWEQYF
>.|TRBJ1-2|TRBV7-3
CASSLSGGNYGYTF
>TRBD1|TRBJ1-3|TRBV30
CAWSRGFIGQGALSGNTIYF
>TRBD1|TRBJ1-1|TRBV2
CASSESGQGRRTEAFF
>TRBD2|TRBJ2-7|TRBV27
CASRIVAGGPSYEQYF
>.|TRBJ2-7|TRBV6-6
CASSPPGIYEQYF
>TRBD1|TRBJ1-1|TRBV5-1
CASSWRTGANTEAFF
>TRBD2|TRBJ2-1|TRBV19
CASSPSGGRIYNEQFF
>.|TRBJ1-4|TRBV4-2
CASSRYRDGANEKLFF
>.|TRBJ1-5|TRBV27
CASSRRRSEPQHF
>.|TRBJ1-6|TRBV6-5
CASSRDTYSPLHF
>TRBD1|TRBJ1-2|TRBV7-9
CASSLVGARGLRGYTF
>.|TRBJ2-1|TRBV4-3
CASSQDFVGAGTVQFF
>TRBD2|TRBJ2-7|TRBV20-1
CSASVAGATYEQYF
>TRBD2|TRBJ2-7|TRBV7-2
CASSLFSGQAAYEQYF
>.|TRBJ1-1|TRBV30
CAWSVPVGGGTEAFF
>.|TRBJ1-4|TRBV27
CASRISVSGEKLFF
>.|TRBJ1-1|TRBV2
CASSGEWNTEAFF
>.|TRBJ1-1|TRBV2
CASTSGSMNTEAFF
>.|TRBJ1-1|TRBV6-1
CASSEGGGAGEAFF
>TRBD2|TRBJ2-2|TRBV19
CASSIAGGGTGELFF
>.|TRBJ2-5|TRBV29-1
CSAGLETQYF